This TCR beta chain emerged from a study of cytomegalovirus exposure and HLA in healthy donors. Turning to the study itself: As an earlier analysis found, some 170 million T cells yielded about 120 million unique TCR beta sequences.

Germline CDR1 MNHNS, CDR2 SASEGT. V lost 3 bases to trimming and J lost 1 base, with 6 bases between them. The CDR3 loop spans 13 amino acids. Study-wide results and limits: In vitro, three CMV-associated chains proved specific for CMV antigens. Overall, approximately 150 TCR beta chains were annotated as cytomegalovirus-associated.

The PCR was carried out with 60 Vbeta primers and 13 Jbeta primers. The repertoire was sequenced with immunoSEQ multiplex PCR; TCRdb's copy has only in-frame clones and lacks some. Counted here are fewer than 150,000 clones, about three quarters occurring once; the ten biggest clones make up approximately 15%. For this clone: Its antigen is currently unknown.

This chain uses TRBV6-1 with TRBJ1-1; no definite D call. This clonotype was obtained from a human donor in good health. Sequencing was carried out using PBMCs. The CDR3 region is CASSDTPNTEAFF. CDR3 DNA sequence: TGTGCCAGCAGTGACACTCCGAACACTGAAGCTTTCTTT.